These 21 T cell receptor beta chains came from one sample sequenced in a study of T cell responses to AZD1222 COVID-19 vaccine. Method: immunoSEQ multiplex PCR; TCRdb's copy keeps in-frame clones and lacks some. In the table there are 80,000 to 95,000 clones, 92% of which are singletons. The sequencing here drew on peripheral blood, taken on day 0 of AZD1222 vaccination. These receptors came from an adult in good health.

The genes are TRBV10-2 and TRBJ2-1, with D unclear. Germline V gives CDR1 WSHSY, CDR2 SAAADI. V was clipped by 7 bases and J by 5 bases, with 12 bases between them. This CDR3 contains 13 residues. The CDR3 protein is CASIQTDDNEQFF. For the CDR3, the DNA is TGCGCCAGCATCCAGACTGATGACAATGAGCAGTTCTTC.

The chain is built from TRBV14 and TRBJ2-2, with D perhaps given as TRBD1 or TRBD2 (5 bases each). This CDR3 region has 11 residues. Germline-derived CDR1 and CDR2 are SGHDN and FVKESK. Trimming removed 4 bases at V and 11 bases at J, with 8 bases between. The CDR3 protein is CASSLGAELFF. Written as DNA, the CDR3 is TGTGCCAGCAGCCTCGGGGCCGAGCTGTTTTTT.

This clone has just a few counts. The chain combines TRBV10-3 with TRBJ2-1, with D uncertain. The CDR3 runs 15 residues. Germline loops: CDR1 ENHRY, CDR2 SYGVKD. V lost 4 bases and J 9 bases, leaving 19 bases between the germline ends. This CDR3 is CAISVTLLQISEQFF. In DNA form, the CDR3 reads TGTGCCATCAGTGTGACACTACTTCAGATCAGTGAGCAGTTCTTC.

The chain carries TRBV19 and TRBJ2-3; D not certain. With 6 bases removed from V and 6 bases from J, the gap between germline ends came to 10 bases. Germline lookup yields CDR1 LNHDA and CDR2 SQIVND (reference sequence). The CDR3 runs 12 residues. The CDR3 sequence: CASSAPLDTQYF. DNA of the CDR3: TGTGCCAGTAGCGCTCCTTTGGATACGCAGTATTTT.

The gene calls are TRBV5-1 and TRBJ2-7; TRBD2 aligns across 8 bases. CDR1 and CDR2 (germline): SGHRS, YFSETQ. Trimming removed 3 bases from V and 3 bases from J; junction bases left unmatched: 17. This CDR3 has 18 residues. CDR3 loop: CASSSPNSGPSGYYEQYF. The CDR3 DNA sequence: TGCGCCAGCAGCTCACCCAATTCAGGGCCTAGCGGGTACTACGAGCAGTACTTC.

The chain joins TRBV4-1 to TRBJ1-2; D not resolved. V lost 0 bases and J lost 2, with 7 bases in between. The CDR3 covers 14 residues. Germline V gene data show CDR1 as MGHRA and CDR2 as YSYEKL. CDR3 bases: TGCGCCAGCAGCCAAGAAGGACTAAACTATGGCTACACCTTC. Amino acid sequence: CASSQEGLNYGYTF.

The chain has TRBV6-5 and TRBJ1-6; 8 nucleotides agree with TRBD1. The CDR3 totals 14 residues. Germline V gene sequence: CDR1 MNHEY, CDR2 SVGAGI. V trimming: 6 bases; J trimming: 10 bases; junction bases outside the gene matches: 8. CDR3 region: CASRMGQVGSPLHF. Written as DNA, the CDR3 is TGTGCCAGCAGGATGGGACAGGTGGGGTCACCCCTCCACTTT.

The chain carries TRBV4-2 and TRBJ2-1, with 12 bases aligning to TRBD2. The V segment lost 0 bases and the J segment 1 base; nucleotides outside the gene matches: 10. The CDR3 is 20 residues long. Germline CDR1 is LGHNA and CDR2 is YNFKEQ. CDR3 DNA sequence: TGTGCCAGCAGCCAAGACCCTTTGACTAGCGGGAGAGGGTCCTACAATGAGCAGTTCTTC. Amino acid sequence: CASSQDPLTSGRGSYNEQFF.

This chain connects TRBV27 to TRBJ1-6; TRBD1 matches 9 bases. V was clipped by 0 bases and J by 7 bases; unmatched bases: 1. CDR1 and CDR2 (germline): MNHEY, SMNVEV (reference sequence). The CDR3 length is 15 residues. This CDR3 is CASSLSGTGNSPLHF. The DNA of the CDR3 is TGTGCCAGCAGTTTATCGGGGACAGGGAATTCACCCCTCCACTTT.

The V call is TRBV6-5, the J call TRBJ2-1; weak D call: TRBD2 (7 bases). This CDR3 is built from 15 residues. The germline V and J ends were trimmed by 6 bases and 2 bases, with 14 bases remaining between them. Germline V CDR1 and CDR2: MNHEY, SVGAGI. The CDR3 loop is CASSGGLATYNEQFF. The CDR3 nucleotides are TGTGCCAGCAGCGGGGGGCTAGCCACCTACAATGAGCAGTTCTTC.

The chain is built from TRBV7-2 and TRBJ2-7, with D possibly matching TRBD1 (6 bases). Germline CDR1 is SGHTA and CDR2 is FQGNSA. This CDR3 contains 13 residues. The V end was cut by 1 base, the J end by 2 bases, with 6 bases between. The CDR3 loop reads CASSLEGAYEQYF. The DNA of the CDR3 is TGTGCCAGCAGCTTAGAGGGGGCCTACGAGCAGTACTTC.

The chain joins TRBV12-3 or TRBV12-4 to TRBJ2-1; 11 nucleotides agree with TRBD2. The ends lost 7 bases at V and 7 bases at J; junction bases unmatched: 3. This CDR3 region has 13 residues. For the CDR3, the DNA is TGTGCCAGCATGGCTAGCGGGGGGAATGAGCAGTTCTTC. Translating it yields CASMASGGNEQFF.

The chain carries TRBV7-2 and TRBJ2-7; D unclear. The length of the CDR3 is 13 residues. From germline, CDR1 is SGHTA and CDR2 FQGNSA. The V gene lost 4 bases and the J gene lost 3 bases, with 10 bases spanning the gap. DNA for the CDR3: TGTGCCAGCAGCTCCACTGAGGTCTACGAGCAGTACTTC. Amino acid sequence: CASSSTEVYEQYF. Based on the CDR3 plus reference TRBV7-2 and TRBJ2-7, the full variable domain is GAGVSQSPSNKVTEKGKDVELRCDPISGHTALYWYRQSLGQGLEFLIYFQGNSAPDKSGLPSDRFSAERTGGSVSTLTIQRTQQEDSAVYLCASSSTEVYEQYFGPGTRLTVT.

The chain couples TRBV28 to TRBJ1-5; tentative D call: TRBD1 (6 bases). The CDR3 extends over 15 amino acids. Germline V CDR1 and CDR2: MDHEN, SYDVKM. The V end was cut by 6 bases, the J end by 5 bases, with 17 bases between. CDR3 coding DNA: TGTGCCAGCAGACCGGGACACCAAAATTATCAGCCCCAGCATTTT. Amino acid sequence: CASRPGHQNYQPQHF.

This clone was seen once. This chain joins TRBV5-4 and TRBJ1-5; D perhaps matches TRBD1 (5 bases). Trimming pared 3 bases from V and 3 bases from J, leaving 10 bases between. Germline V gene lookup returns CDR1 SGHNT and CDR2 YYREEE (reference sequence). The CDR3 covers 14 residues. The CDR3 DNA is TGTGCCAGCAGCTCGGGGGGAGACAATCAGCCCCAGCATTTT. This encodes CASSSGGDNQPQHF. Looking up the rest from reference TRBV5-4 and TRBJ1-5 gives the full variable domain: ETGVTQSPTHLIKTRGQQVTLRCSSQSGHNTVSWYQQALGQGPQFIFQYYREEENGRGNFPPRFSGLQFPNYSSELNVNALELDDSALYLCASSSGGDNQPQHFGDGTRLSIL.

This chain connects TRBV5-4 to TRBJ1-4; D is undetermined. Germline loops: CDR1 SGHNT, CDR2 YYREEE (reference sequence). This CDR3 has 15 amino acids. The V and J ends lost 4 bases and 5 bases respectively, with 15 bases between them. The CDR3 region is CASSDLGSLNEKLFF. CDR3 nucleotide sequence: TGTGCCAGCAGCGACTTGGGGAGCTTGAATGAAAAACTGTTTTTT. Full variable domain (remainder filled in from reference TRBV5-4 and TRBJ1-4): ETGVTQSPTHLIKTRGQQVTLRCSSQSGHNTVSWYQQALGQGPQFIFQYYREEENGRGNFPPRFSGLQFPNYSSELNVNALELDDSALYLCASSDLGSLNEKLFFGSGTQLSVL.

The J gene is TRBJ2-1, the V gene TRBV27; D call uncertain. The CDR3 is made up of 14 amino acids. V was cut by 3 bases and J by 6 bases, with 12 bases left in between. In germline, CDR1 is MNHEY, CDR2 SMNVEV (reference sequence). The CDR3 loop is CASSFAQFSNEQFF. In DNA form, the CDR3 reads TGTGCCAGCAGTTTTGCACAGTTTAGCAATGAGCAGTTCTTC.

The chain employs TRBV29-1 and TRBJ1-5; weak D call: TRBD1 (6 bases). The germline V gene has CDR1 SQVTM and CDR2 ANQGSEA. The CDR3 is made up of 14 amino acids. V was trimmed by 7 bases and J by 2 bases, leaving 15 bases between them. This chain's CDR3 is CSGTPGAGNQPQHF. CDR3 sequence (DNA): TGCAGCGGGACCCCAGGGGCGGGCAATCAGCCCCAGCATTTT.

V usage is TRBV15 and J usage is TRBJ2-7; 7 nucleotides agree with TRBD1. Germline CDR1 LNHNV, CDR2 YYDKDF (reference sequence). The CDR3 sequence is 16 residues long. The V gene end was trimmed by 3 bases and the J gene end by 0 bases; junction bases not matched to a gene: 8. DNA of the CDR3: TGTGCCACCAGCAGCCTAACAGGGGAAGGCTCCTACGAGCAGTACTTC. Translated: CATSSLTGEGSYEQYF. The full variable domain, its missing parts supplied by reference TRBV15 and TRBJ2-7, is DAMVIQNPRYQVTQFGKPVTLSCSQTLNHNVMYWYQQKSSQAPKLLFHYYDKDFNNEADTPDNFQSRRPNTSFCFLDIRSPGLGDTAMYLCATSSLTGEGSYEQYFGPGTRLTVT.

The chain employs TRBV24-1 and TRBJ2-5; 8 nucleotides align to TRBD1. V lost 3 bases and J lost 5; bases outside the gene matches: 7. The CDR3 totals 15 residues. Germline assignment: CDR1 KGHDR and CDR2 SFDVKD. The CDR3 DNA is TGTGCCACCAGTGATGTTGGGACAGGCGGGGAGACCCAGTACTTC. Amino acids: CATSDVGTGGETQYF.

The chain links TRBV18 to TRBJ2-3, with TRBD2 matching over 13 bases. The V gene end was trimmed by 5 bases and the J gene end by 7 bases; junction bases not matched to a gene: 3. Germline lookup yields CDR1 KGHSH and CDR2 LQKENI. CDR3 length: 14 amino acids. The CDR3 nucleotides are TGTGCCAGCTCAGGGACTAGCGGGATATATACGCAGTATTTT. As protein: CASSGTSGIYTQYF.